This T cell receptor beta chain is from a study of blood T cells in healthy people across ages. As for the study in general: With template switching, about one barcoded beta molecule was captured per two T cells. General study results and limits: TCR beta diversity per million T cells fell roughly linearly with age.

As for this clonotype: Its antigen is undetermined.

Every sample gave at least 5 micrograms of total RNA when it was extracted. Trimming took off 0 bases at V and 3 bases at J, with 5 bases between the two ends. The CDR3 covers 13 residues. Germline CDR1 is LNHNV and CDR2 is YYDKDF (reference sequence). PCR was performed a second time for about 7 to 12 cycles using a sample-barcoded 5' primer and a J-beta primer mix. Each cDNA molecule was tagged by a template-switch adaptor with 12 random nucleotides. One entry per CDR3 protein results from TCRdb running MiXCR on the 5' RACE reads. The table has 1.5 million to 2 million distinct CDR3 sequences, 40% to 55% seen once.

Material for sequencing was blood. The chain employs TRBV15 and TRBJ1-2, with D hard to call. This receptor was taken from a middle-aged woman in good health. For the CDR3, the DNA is TGTGCCACCAGCAGAGATATGGACTATGGCTACACCTTC. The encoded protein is CATSRDMDYGYTF.